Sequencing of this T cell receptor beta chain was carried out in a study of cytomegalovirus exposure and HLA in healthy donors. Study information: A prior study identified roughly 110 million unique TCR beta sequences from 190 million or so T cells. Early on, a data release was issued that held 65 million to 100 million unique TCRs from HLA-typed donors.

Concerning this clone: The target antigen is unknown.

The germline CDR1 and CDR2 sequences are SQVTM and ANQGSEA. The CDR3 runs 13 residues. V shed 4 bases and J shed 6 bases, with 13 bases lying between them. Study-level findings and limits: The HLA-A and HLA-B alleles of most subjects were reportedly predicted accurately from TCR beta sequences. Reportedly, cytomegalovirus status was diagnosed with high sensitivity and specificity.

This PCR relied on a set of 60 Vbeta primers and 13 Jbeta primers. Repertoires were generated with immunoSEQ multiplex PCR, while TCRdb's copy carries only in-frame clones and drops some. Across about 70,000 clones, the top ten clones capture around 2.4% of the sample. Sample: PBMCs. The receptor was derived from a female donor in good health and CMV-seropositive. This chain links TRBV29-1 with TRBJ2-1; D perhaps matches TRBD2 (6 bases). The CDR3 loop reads CSVGSSGVNEQFF. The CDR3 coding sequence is TGCAGCGTTGGGAGTTCGGGGGTCAATGAGCAGTTCTTC.